A single sample gave rise to the 11 T cell receptor beta chains below, sequenced in a study of blood T cell repertoires in COVID-19. Method: immunoSEQ multiplex PCR; TCRdb's copy keeps in-frame clones and lacks some. The data contain 150,000 to 200,000 clones, 87% of them singletons. Sequencing was done on a sample of peripheral blood. The receptors come from a man between 18 and 29 years old with active or convalescent COVID-19.

The chain carries TRBV29-1 and TRBJ2-5, with TRBD2 matching over 13 bases. The J segment lost 4 bases and the V segment lost 7 bases, leaving 3 bases of the junction unmatched. Germline V gene lookup returns CDR1 SQVTM and CDR2 ANQGSEA. The CDR3 loop spans 13 amino acids. This CDR3 is CSGGTSGAETQYF. Written as DNA, the CDR3 is TGCAGCGGGGGGACTAGCGGGGCAGAGACCCAGTACTTC.

The gene calls are TRBV6-1 and TRBJ1-2; D uncertain. Trimming removed 2 bases from V and 5 bases from J, with 9 bases in between. CDR3 size: 13 residues. Germline CDR1 and CDR2: MNHNS and SASEGT. The CDR3 loop reads CASSELLRYGYTF. CDR3 nucleotides: TGTGCCAGCAGTGAACTTCTCAGGTATGGCTACACCTTC.

This clone was recorded once. The V and J genes are TRBV18 and TRBJ1-2; 8 nucleotides align to TRBD1. V gave up 5 bases and J gave up 1 base; unmatched junction bases: 3. Looked up from germline, CDR1 is KGHSH and CDR2 is LQKENI. The CDR3 has 14 amino acids. CDR3 residues: CASSATGVNYGYTF. CDR3 sequence (DNA): TGTGCCAGCTCAGCGACAGGGGTTAACTATGGCTACACCTTC.

The chain employs TRBV19 and TRBJ1-1; perhaps TRBD1 as D (6 bases). The V end lost 5 bases, the J end lost 4 bases, and 14 bases lay between the germline ends. Germline V gives CDR1 LNHDA, CDR2 SQIVND (reference sequence). The CDR3 consists of 14 residues. For the CDR3, the DNA is TGTGCCAGTAGTCCAGACAGGACGGGCACTGAAGCTTTCTTT. Protein: CASSPDRTGTEAFF.

The gene calls are TRBV27 and TRBJ1-4; D is undetermined. This CDR3 contains 16 residues. Trimming cost V 8 bases and J 0 bases, with 16 bases left between them. Germline V gene sequence: CDR1 MNHEY, CDR2 SMNVEV (reference sequence). The CDR3 spells CASGKGLTATNEKLFF. In DNA, the CDR3 is TGTGCCAGCGGTAAAGGACTGACGGCAACTAATGAAAAACTGTTTTTT.

The V call is TRBV7-2, the J call TRBJ2-5; D might be TRBD2 (5 bases). Germline values: CDR1 SGHTA, CDR2 FQGNSA. The CDR3 covers 16 residues. The V end lost 5 bases, the J end lost 6 bases, and 22 bases lay between the germline ends. The CDR3 sequence is CASSQAGGLGAKTQYF. CDR3 DNA: TGTGCCAGCAGCCAGGCAGGCGGGTTGGGTGCGAAGACCCAGTACTTC.

The V call is TRBV6-1, the J call TRBJ1-1; D perhaps matches TRBD1 (6 bases). This CDR3 has 14 residues. V shed 1 base and J shed 6 bases, with 12 bases lying between them. The germline V gene encodes CDR1 MNHNS and CDR2 SASEGT. DNA for the CDR3: TGTGCCAGCAGTGAAGGACAGGTTGTGGCTGAAGCTTTCTTT. This gives the protein CASSEGQVVAEAFF.

This clone was counted a few times. The chain combines TRBV6-1 with TRBJ2-5, with D perhaps matching TRBD1 (5 bases). Looked up from germline, CDR1 is MNHNS and CDR2 is SASEGT. The length of the CDR3 is 14 residues. The germline V and J ends were trimmed by 3 bases and 1 base, with 9 bases remaining between them. The CDR3 reads CASSEYRLQETQYF. The CDR3 DNA is TGTGCCAGCAGTGAGTACAGGCTCCAAGAGACCCAGTACTTC.

The gene calls are TRBV7-2 and TRBJ1-2, with 7 bases lining up with TRBD1. Germline CDR1 reads SGHTA; CDR2 reads FQGNSA. The CDR3 runs to 16 residues. V gave up 6 bases and J gave up 7 bases; unmatched junction bases: 17. CDR3 region: CASSYPGQWAVVGYTF. The CDR3 nucleotides are TGTGCCAGCAGTTATCCGGGACAGTGGGCTGTTGTTGGCTACACCTTC.

The chain combines TRBV4-3 with TRBJ1-4, with D unclear. V was cut by 4 bases and J by 8 bases, with 11 bases left in between. The germline V gene has CDR1 LGHNA and CDR2 YSLEER. This CDR3 has 13 amino acids. The CDR3 bases are TGCGCCAGCAGCCGGACCGGGGTCGAAAAACTGTTTTTT. This translates into CASSRTGVEKLFF.

The chain recombines TRBV28 with TRBJ1-2, with D perhaps matching TRBD1 (5 bases). Germline-derived CDR1 and CDR2 are MDHEN and SYDVKM. The V gene lost 8 bases and the J gene lost 4 bases, with 11 bases spanning the gap. The CDR3 totals 12 residues. The CDR3 coding sequence is TGTGCCAGCGGACCCGGGGGCTATGGCTACACCTTC. Its protein product is CASGPGGYGYTF.